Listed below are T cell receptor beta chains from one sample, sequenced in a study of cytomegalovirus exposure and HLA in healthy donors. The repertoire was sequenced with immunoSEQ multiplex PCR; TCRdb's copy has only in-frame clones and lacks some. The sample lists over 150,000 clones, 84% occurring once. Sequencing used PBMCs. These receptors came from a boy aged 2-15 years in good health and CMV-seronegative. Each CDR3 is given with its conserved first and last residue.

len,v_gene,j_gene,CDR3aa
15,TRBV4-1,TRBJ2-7,CASSQDPSGIWRQYF
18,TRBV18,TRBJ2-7,CASSPPLGAGGLSYEQYF
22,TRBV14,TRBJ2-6,CASSNRRTGKIKVGSGANVLTF
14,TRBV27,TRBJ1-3,CASRQLSSGNTIYF
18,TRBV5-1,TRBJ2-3,CASSLRAGGRPDTDTQYF
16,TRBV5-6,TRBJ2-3,CASSWIRDRAVDTQYF
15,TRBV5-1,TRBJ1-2,CASRLTDREIYGYTF
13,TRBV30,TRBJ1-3,CAWRPSSGNTIYF
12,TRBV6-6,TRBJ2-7,CASSPDYHEQYF
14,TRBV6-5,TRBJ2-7,CASSPWTGGYEQYF
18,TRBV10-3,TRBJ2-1,CAISDLGLAGGSYNEQFF
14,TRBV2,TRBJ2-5,CASRRQGGQETQYF
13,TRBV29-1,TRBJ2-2,CSTGTGITGELFF
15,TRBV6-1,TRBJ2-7,CASSGLRRGLYEQYF
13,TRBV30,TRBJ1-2,CAWSVRGSYGYTF
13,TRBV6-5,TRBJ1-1,CASTRTANTEAFF
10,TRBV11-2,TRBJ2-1,CASGQSEQFF
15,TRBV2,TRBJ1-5,CASSEISGSNQPQHF
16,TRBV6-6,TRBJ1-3,CASSLTGANSGNTIYF
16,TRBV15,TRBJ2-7,CATSRDLLDRDYEQYF
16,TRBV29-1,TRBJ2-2,CSVSGGVQDGYRELFF
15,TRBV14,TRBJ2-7,CASSQDWGPPYEQYF
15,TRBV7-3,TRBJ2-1,CASSLSAGVGNEQFF
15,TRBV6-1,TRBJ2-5,CASSTSGREWETQYF
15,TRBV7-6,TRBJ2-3,CASSLYGRGTDTQYF
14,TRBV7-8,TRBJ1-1,CASSLGHLNTEAFF
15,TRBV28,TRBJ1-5,CASSFTGISNQPQHF
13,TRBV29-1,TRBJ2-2,CSTSGGNTGELFF
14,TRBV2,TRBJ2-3,CASSRESLTDTQYF
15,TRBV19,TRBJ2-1,CASSIRTSGSNEQFF
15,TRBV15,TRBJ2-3,CATSASGLGKDTQYF
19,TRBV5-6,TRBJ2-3,CASSLDRLAGGSSTDTQYF
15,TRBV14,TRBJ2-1,CASSQRGRPYNEQFF
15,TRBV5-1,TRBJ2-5,CASSGDSSSLETQYF
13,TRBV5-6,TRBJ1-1,CASSSDWNTEAFF
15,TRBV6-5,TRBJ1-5,CASSYSPGLDQPQHF
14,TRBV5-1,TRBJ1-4,CASSLTGGDEKLFF
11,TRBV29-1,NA,CSVEGADEQYF
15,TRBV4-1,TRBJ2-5,CASSQDKNRGETQYF
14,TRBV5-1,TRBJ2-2,CASSLSWASGELFF
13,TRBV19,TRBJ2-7,CASSLQLTYEQYF
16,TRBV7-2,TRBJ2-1,CASSLELAGGANEQFF
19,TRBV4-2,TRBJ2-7,CASSQDRWLAEPHSYEQYF
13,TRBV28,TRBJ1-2,CASSLTTLSGYTF
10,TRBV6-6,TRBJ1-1,CASSSGGAFF